What follows describes a single TCR beta chain. Its cognate antigen is unknown. Primers included in the PCR were 60 Vbeta and 13 Jbeta primers. TCRdb's table, derived via immunoSEQ multiplex PCR, lists solely in-frame clones and lacks some. This sample yields roughly 150,000 clones, of which about 80% are seen a single time; approximately 1.2% belongs to the top ten. This CDR3 comprises 16 residues. Germline V gene lookup returns CDR1 SGHRS and CDR2 YFSETQ. V was trimmed by 4 bases and J by 8 bases, leaving 24 bases between them. Despite likely unrecorded immune exposures, the donors were nominally healthy at the time of sampling. This specimen comes from a study of cytomegalovirus exposure and HLA in healthy donors. Study-level results: A later analysis, which compared TCR beta chains of equal frequency, found the HLA-associated ones more clonally expanded.

The source material was PBMCs. The genes are TRBV5-1 and TRBJ1-2; weak D call: TRBD1 (6 bases). The receptor's source is a man younger than 40 in good health and CMV-seronegative. For the CDR3, the DNA is TGCGCCAGCAGCCGCCTAAGCACAGGGTACGCCTGGGGCTACACCTTC. Protein: CASSRLSTGYAWGYTF.